Included here is one T cell receptor (beta chain) sequence, with context. No antigen is known for it. These data are taken from a study of CXCR3-negative and CXCR3-positive naive CD8 T cells (dated by TCRdb to about 2019). Background on the whole study: Roughly 150 million TRB reads were obtained in total, roughly 1.5 +/- 0.3 million reads per library. Diversity and physicochemical repertoire analyses were performed on about a dozen donors pooled from two independent experiments. TRBV-TRBJ cluster analysis included naive subsets from about 5 donors and memory cells from 3 donors.

The CDR3 spans 16 residues, from the cysteine through the phenylalanine. DNA for this receptor is not on file. From the germline V gene, CDR1 is SQVTM and CDR2 is ANQGSEA. The investigation overall reported the following: Within the same donor, TRBV-TRBJ usage looked similar between naive CXCR3-negative and CXCR3-positive cells, but memory cells had distinct patterns. Repertoire diversity was comparably high in both naive subsets but much lower in memory CD8+ T cells. Compared with CXCR3-negative naive cells, CXCR3-positive naive cells had TRB CDR3s with higher hydrophobicity (lower Kidera factor 4), lower energy, and higher strength and volume indices. Freshly isolated PBMCs were used for most assays because CXCR3 expression went down partially after cryopreservation. Because surface CD5, which is linked to self-reactivity in mice, was comparable between the naive subsets, TCR interaction strength was also inferred from the physicochemical properties of TRB CDR3s.

Each CD8+ T cell subset was flow-sorted in triplicate, with about 320,000 cells per subset placed directly into RLT lysis buffer. To keep memory contaminants out, a stringent definition of naive CD8+ T cells was applied: CD45RO-CCR7+CD27+CD95-. Peripheral blood mononuclear cells were isolated from buffy coats using standard density gradient centrifugation. Naive CXCR3-negative and CXCR3-positive CD8+ T cells were flow-sorted on a FACSAria III. Total RNA was extracted from sorted cells with an RNeasy Mini Kit. Instrument used: NextSeq 550. The Human TCR Profiling Kit (MiLaboratory) was used to prepare UMI-labeled 5' RACE TRB cDNA libraries. The full amount of extracted RNA was used for cDNA synthesis, and the full amount of resulting cDNA was used for PCR amplification. The libraries were made side by side, with each library going through the same number of PCR cycles. In the paper's pipeline: With a requirement of at least two reads per UMI, MIGEC and MiXCR extracted about 52,000 +/- 9,100 unique UMI-labeled TRB cDNA molecules per library. Each library averaged around 40,000 +/- 10,000 functional in-frame TRB CDR3 nucleotide clonotypes without stop codons. After downsampling to 5000 UMI-labeled TRB molecules per sample, diversity metrics, including normalized Shannon-Wiener and Chao1, were computed in VDJtools. VDJtools computed clonotype-size-weighted physicochemical properties of the central five CDR3 residues: interaction energy, strength, volume and Kidera factor 4. The reads, reprocessed by TCRdb, yield one row per CDR3 protein sequence and no DNA. The V and J calls were not made by the authors but by TCRdb's processing. Per the sample table, the count is roughly 65,000 distinct CDR3 sequences. The ten largest clonotypes hold approximately 0.71% of the sample.

The sequence is built from TRBV29-1 and TRBJ2-3; TCRdb's assignment of TRBD2 cannot be checked, as there is no DNA. The clonotype originates from a human donor in good health. Some clones in this sample may be carry-over from other donors' samples. Sequenced material: naive CXCR3+ CD8+ T cells from blood. The cell subset or site tag for this specimen amounts to: CD45RO-CCR7+CD27+CD95- naive CD8+ T cells expressing CXCR3 (TNR3+). The CDR3 protein: CSVEALAGEDPDTQYF.